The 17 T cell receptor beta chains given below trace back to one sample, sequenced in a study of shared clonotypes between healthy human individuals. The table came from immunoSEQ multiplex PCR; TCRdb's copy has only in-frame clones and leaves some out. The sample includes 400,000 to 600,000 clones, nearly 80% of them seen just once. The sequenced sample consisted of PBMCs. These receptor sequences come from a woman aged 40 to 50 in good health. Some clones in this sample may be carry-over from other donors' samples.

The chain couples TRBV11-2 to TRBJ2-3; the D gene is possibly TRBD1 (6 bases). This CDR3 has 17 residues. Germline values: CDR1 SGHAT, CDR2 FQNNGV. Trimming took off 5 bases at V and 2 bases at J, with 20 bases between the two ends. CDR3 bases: TGTGCCAGCAGCCCCCGGACAGTACCTAGGTACACAGATACGCAGTATTTT. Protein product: CASSPRTVPRYTDTQYF.

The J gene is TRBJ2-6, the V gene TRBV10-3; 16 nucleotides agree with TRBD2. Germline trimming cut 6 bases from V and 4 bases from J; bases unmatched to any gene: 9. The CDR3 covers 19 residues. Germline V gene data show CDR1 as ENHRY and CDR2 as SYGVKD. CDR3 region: CAISPGGLAGGPGANVLTF. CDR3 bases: TGTGCCATCAGCCCCGGGGGACTAGCGGGAGGGCCGGGGGCCAACGTCCTGACTTTC.

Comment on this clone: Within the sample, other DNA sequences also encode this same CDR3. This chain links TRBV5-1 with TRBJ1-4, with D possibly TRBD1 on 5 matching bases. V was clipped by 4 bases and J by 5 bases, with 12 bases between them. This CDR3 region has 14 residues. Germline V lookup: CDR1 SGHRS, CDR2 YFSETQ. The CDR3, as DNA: TGCGCCAGCAGCCCGGGGACGGAAAATGAAAAACTGTTTTTT. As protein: CASSPGTENEKLFF. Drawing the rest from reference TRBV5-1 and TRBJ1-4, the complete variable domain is KAGVTQTPRYLIKTRGQQVTLSCSPISGHRSVSWYQQTPGQGLQFLFEYFSETQRNKGNFPGRFSGRQFSNSRSEMNVSTLELGDSALYLCASSPGTENEKLFFGSGTQLSVL.

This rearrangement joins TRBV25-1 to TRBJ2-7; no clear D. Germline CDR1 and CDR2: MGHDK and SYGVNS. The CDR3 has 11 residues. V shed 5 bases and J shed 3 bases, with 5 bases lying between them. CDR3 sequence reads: CASSIHYEQYF. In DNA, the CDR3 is TGTGCCAGCAGTATACACTACGAGCAGTACTTC.

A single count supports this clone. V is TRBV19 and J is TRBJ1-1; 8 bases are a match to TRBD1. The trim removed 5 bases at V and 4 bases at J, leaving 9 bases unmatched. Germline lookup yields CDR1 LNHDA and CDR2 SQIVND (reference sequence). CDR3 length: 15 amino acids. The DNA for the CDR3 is TGTGCCAGTAGTGCAAGCAGGGGGCTCTTCACTGAAGCTTTCTTT. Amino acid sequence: CASSASRGLFTEAFF.

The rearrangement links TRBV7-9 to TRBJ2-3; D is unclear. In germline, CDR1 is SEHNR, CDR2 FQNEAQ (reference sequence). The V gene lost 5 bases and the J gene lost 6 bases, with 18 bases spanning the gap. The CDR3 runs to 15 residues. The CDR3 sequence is CASSPIGRKWDTQYF. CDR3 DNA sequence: TGTGCCAGCAGCCCTATAGGGCGCAAATGGGATACGCAGTATTTT.

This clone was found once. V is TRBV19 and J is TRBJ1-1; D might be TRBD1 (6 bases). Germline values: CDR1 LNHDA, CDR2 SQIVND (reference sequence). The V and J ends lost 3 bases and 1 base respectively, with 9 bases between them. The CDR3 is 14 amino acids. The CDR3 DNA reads TGTGCCAGTAGTATTTGGGGGCGGAACACTGAAGCTTTCTTT. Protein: CASSIWGRNTEAFF. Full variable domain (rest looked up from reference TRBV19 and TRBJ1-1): DGGITQSPKYLFRKEGQNVTLSCEQNLNHDAMYWYRQDPGQGLRLIYYSQIVNDFQKGDIAEGYSVSREKKESFPLTVTSAQKNPTAFYLCASSIWGRNTEAFFGQGTRLTVV.

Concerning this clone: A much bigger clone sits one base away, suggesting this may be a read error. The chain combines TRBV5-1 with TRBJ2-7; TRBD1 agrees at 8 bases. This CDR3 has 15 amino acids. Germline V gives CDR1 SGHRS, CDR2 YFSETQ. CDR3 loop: CASSPLGRGLDEQCF. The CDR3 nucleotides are TGCGCCAGCAGCCCCCTGGGCAGGGGGCTCGACGAGCAGTGCTTC.

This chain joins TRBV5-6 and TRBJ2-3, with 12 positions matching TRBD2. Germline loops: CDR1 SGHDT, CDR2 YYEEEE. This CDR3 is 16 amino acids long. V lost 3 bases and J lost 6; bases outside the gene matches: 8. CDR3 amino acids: CASSSRGLAGGDTQYF. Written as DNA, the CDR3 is TGTGCCAGCAGCTCAAGGGGGCTAGCGGGAGGGGATACGCAGTATTTT.

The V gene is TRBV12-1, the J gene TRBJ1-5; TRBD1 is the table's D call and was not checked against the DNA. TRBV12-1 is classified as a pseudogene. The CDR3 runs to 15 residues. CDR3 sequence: CASSFTRQGNQPQHF. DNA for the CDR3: TGTGCCAGCAGTTTTACCCGACAGGGGAATCAGCCCCAGCATTTT.

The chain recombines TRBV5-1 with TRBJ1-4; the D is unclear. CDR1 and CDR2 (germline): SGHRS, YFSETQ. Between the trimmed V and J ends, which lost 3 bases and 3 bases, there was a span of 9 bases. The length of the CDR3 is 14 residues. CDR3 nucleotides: TGCGCCAGCAGCTCCGGGCTTTCTAATGAAAAACTGTTTTTT. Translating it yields CASSSGLSNEKLFF.

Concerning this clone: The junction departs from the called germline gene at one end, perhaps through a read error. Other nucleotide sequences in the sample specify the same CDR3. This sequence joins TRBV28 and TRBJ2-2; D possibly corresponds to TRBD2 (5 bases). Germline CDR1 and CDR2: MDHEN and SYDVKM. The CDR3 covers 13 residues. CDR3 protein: CASTYGMTGELFF. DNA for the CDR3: TGTGCCAGCACCTACGGGATGACCGGGGAACTGTTTTTT.

The CDR3 DNA sequence: TGCGCCAGCAGCTTGGATGCAGATACGCAGTATTTT. Protein product: CASSLDADTQYF. The J gene is TRBJ2-3, the V gene TRBV5-1; D ambiguous. The CDR3 loop spans 12 amino acids. Looked up from germline, CDR1 is SGHRS and CDR2 is YFSETQ. With 0 bases removed from V and 4 bases from J, the gap between germline ends came to 3 bases.

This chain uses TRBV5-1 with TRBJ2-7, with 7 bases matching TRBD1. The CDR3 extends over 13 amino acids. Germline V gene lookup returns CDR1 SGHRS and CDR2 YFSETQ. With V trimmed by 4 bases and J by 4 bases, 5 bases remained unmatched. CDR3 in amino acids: CASSPGQPYEQYF. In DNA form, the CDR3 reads TGCGCCAGCAGCCCGGGACAGCCTTACGAGCAGTACTTC.

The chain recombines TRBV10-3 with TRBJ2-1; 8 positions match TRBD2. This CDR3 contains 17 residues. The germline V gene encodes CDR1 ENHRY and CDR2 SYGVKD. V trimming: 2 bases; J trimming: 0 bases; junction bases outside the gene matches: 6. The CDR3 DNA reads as TGTGCCATCAGTGAGCCTTTAGCGGGACGCTCCTACAATGAGCAGTTCTTC. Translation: CAISEPLAGRSYNEQFF.

DNA for the CDR3: TGTGCCAGCAGTTCCTCCTTTTCTAGAACCTACGAGCAGTACTTC. As protein: CASSSSFSRTYEQYF. The chain combines TRBV2 with TRBJ2-7; D is undetermined. The length of the CDR3 is 15 residues. CDR1 is SNHLY and CDR2 is FYNNEI in the germline V gene. With 5 bases removed from V and 2 bases from J, the gap between germline ends came to 16 bases.

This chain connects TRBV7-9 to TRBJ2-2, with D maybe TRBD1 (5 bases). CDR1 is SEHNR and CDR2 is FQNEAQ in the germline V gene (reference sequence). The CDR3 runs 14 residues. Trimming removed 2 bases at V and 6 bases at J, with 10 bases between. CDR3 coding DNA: TGTGCCAGCAGCTTATCAGGGCGGTCCGGGGAGCTGTTTTTT. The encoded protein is CASSLSGRSGELFF.